The subject of this entry is one TCR beta chain. Its antigen is not identified. The source of the sample is a study of blood T cell dynamics during melanoma immunotherapy. Study results and limitations: The study could not tell melanoma-specific clones from general immune activation.

Time point noted: pre-treatment baseline. CDR3 size: 15 residues. Unmatched junction bases numbered 8, after V lost 5 bases and J lost 4 bases. Germline V lookup: CDR1 LNHDA, CDR2 SQIVND (reference sequence). Method: immunoSEQ multiplex PCR; TCRdb's copy keeps in-frame clones and lacks some. This sample has approximately 9,700 clones, with 89% found just once. The clonotype was recovered from a human donor with melanoma. Sample: blood, taken from a patient treated with checkpoint blockade. This sequence joins TRBV19 and TRBJ2-5; 9 bases map to TRBD1. CDR3 amino acids: CASSPLGTGRETQYF. CDR3 DNA sequence: TGTGCCAGTAGTCCCCTTGGGACAGGGCGAGAGACCCAGTACTTC.